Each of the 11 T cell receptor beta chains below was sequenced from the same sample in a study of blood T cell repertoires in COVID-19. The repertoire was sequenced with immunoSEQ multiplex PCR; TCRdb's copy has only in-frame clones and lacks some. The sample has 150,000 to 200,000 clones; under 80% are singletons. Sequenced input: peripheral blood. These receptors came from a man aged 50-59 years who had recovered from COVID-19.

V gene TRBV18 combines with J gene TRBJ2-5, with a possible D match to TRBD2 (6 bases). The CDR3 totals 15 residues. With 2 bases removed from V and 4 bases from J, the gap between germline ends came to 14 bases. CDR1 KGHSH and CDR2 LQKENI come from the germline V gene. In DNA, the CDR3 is TGTGCCAGCTCACCAACTCTAGCGTCTACAGAGACCCAGTACTTC. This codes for CASSPTLASTETQYF. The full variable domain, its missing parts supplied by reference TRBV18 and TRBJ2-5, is NAGVMQNPRHLVRRRGQEARLRCSPMKGHSHVYWYRQLPEEGLKFMVYLQKENIIDESGMPKERFSAEFPKEGPSILRIQQVVRGDSAAYFCASSPTLASTETQYFGPGTRLLVL.

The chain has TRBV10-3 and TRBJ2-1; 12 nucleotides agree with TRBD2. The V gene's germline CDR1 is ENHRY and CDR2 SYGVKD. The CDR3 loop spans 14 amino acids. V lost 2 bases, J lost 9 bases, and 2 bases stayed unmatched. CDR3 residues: CAISEASGRGEQFF. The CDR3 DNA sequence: TGTGCCATCAGTGAGGCTAGCGGGAGGGGTGAGCAGTTCTTC.

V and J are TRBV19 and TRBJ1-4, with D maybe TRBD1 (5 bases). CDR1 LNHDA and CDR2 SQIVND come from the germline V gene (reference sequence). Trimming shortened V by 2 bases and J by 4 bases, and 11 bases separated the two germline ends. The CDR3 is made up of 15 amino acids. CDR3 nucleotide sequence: TGTGCCAGTAGTATACAGGGCCTCGGTAATGAAAAACTGTTTTTT. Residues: CASSIQGLGNEKLFF.

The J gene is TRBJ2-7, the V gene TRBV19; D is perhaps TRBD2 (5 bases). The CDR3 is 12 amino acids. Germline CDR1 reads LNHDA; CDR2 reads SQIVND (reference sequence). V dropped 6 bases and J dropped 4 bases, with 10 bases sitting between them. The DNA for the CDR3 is TGTGCCAGTAGGGGGAGCAAGTACGAGCAGTACTTC. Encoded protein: CASRGSKYEQYF.

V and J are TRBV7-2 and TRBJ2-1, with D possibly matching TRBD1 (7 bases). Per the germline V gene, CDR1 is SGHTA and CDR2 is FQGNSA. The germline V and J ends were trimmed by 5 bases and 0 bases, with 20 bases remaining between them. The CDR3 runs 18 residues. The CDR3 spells CASSLHRQGLTSYNEQFF. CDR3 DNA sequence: TGTGCCAGCAGCCTACACCGACAGGGACTGACCTCCTACAATGAGCAGTTCTTC.

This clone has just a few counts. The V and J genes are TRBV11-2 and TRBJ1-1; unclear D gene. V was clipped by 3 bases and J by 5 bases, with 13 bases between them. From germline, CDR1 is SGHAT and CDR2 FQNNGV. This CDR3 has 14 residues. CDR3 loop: CASSLSQILTEAFF. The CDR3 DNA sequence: TGTGCCAGCAGCTTGAGTCAAATCCTTACTGAAGCTTTCTTT.

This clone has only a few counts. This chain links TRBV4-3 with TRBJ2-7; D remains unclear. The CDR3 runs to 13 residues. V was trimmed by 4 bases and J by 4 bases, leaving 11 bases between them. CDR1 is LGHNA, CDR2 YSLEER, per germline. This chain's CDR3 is CASSPLLHYEQYF. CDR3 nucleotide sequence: TGCGCCAGCAGCCCTCTACTTCATTACGAGCAGTACTTC.

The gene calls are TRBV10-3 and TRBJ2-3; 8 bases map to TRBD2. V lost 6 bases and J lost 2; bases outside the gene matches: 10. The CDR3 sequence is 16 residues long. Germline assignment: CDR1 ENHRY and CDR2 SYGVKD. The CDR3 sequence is CAIRISGTRDTDTQYF. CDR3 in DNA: TGTGCCATCAGGATCTCCGGGACTAGAGACACAGATACGCAGTATTTT.

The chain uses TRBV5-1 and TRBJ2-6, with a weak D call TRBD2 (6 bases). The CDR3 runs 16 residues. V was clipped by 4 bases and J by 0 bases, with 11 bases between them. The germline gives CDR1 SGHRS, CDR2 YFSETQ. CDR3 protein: CASSVLASSGANVLTF. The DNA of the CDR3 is TGCGCCAGCAGCGTACTAGCTAGCTCTGGGGCCAACGTCCTGACTTTC.

This CDR3 is CASSSGGTGGFRQPQHF. The CDR3 DNA is TGTGCCAGCAGCTCCGGGGGGACAGGGGGATTTCGTCAGCCCCAGCATTTT. The chain uses TRBV7-9 and TRBJ1-5; 11 bases are a match to TRBD1. The CDR3 extends over 17 amino acids. Germline loops: CDR1 SEHNR, CDR2 FQNEAQ (reference sequence). Losses at the gene ends were 4 bases for V and 6 bases for J; bases not matched to a gene: 11.

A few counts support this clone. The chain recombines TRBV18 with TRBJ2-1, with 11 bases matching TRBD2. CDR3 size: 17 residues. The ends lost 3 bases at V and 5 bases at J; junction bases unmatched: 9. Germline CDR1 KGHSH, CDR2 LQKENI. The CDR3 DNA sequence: TGTGCCAGCTCACCCCGGGGACTAGCGGTTTTTAACAATGAGCAGTTCTTC. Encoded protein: CASSPRGLAVFNNEQFF.